This T cell receptor (beta chain) was observed in a study of blood T cell repertoires in COVID-19. Study-wide background: Nucleic acid was either cDNA or gDNA, and it came from T cells, B-cell-depleted T cells, or PBMCs.

V was trimmed by 4 bases and J by 7 bases, leaving 24 bases between them. The CDR3 consists of 16 residues. CDR1 and CDR2 from the germline V gene are SGHRS and YFSETQ. In the source study's methods: Reference gene primers were amplified, and this amplification served to estimate nucleated cell counts. The repertoire was sequenced with immunoSEQ multiplex PCR; TCRdb's copy has only in-frame clones and lacks some. The V and J calls and clone size come from that table; D and trimming were worked out from the DNA. The sample shows 110,000 or so clones, about 90% of them seen only once. The chain carries TRBV5-1 and TRBJ2-7, with a possible D match to TRBD2 (5 bases). Sequencing input: peripheral blood. The source is a human donor in a cohort sampled during active COVID-19. In DNA, the CDR3 is TGCGCCAGCAGCCGCAGTGGTGGGGAGCGTTTTGGTGAGCAGTACTTC. It specifies CASSRSGGERFGEQYF.